This T cell receptor (beta chain) was observed in a study of shared clonotypes between healthy human individuals. Study results and caveats: Sequencing depth was predicted to influence how clonotypes are shared among donors. Incompleteness in sorted-subset sequencing, despite large depth, was shown by rarefaction.

Investigators spread the genomic DNA of each subset evenly over several immunoSEQ plates. Method: immunoSEQ multiplex PCR; TCRdb's copy keeps in-frame clones and lacks some. The data contain roughly 1.4 million clones, 98% of them singletons. V lost 4 bases to trimming and J lost 3 bases, with 8 bases between them. Germline V gene sequence: CDR1 MGHDK, CDR2 SYGVNS. The CDR3 runs 13 residues. For this clone: Its antigen remains unidentified. The identical CDR3 is also encoded by other nucleotide sequences in the sample.

The sequenced material came from naive CD4+ T cells sorted from blood. This sample's subset: CD45RA+ positively selected. The sequence was obtained from a man between 25 and 39 years old in good health. The chain combines TRBV25-1 with TRBJ2-3; perhaps TRBD2 as D (6 bases). CDR3 residues: CASSVTSTDTQYF. As DNA, the CDR3 is TGTGCCAGCAGTGTGACTAGTACAGATACGCAGTATTTT.